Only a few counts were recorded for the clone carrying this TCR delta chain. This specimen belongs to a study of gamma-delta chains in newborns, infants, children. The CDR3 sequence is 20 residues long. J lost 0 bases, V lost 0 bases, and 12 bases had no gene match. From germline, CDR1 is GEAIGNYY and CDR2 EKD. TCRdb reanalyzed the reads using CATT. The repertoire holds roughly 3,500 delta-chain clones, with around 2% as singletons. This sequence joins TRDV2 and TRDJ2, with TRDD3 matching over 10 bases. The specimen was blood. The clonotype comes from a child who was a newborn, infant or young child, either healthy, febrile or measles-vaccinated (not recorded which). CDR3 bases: TGTGCCTGTGACACCGAAGGATTGGGGGATACCCTTTCTTTGACAGCACAACTCTTCTTT. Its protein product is CACDTEGLGDTLSLTAQLFF.